What follows are 4 T cell receptor beta chains derived from one specimen sequenced in a study of blood T cell repertoires in COVID-19. Some clones are missing from TCRdb's copy, which holds only in-frame ones; the method was immunoSEQ multiplex PCR. Of about 150,000 clones in the sample, 85% to 90% were seen once. Material: peripheral blood. The receptors stem from a man younger than 35 with COVID-19, enrolled during active disease.

The chain joins TRBV30 to TRBJ1-2; no reliable D call. The germline V gene has CDR1 GTSNPN and CDR2 SVGIG (reference sequence). The germline V and J ends were trimmed by 4 bases and 5 bases, with 20 bases remaining between them. The CDR3 sequence is 15 residues long. The CDR3 DNA reads TGTGCCTGGATGGCGGCTGACTCTCTGTATTATGGCTACACCTTC. Translated: CAWMAADSLYYGYTF. The full variable domain, its missing parts supplied by reference TRBV30 and TRBJ1-2, is SQTIHQWPATLVQPVGSPLSLECTVEGTSNPNLYWYRQAAGRGLQLLFYSVGIGQISSEVPQNLSASRPQDRQFILSSKKLLLSDSGFYLCAWMAADSLYYGYTFGSGTRLTVV.

V usage is TRBV3-1 (or the pseudogene TRBV3-2) and J usage is TRBJ2-2; D possibly corresponds to TRBD2 (6 bases). This CDR3 comprises 16 residues. Germline loops: CDR1 LGHDT, CDR2 YNNKEL (reference sequence). Trimming cost V 1 base and J 6 bases, with 15 bases left between them. CDR3 protein: CASSQGTPQRAGELFF. For the CDR3, the DNA is TGTGCCAGCAGCCAAGGGACACCCCAGCGGGCCGGGGAGCTGTTTTTT.

J is TRBJ2-1 and V is TRBV7-9, with 8 bases fitting TRBD2. This CDR3 spans 15 amino acids. V shed 5 bases, J shed 5 bases, and the junction held 8 bases outside the gene matches. Germline assignment: CDR1 SEHNR and CDR2 FQNEAQ (reference sequence). The CDR3 nucleotides are TGTGCCAGCAGCCCCCGGACTAGCCGAAACAATGAGCAGTTCTTC. Translation: CASSPRTSRNNEQFF.

The chain carries TRBV5-1 and TRBJ2-5; D may be TRBD2 (7 bases). CDR1 SGHRS and CDR2 YFSETQ come from the germline V gene. The V and J ends lost 5 bases and 3 bases respectively, with 26 bases between them. The CDR3 has 18 amino acids. For the CDR3, the DNA is TGCGCCAGCAGGTACGAATACAGGGCTAGCGGCAGGAAAGAGACCCAGTACTTC. The encoded protein is CASRYEYRASGRKETQYF.